The 17 T cell receptor beta chains below were found in one sample sequenced in a study of CD8+ T cells in alopecia areata. Following RNA extraction, reverse transcription yielded cDNA that acted as the sequencing template. Libraries were prepared by immunoSEQ multiplex PCR; TCRdb keeps only in-frame clonotypes and omits some of them. The sample shows about 130,000 clones, about 46% of them seen only once. Here the sequenced sample was CD8+ T cells sorted from blood, taken at week 0. These receptors came from a human donor with alopecia areata.

The J gene is TRBJ2-7, the V gene TRBV27; D gene uncertain. Germline V gene data show CDR1 as MNHEY and CDR2 as SMNVEV (reference sequence). The CDR3 spans 15 residues. Trimming left V 4 bases short and J 1 base short, with 14 bases between. CDR3 protein: CASSYGIPGSYEQYF. CDR3 sequence (DNA): TGTGCCAGCAGTTACGGAATCCCAGGTTCCTACGAGCAGTACTTC.

This clone was detected once. This chain joins TRBV29-1 and TRBJ2-2, with D possibly called TRBD1 or TRBD2 (5 bases each). Trimming shortened V by 5 bases and J by 4 bases, and 14 bases separated the two germline ends. The germline CDR1 and CDR2 sequences are SQVTM and ANQGSEA. This CDR3 contains 14 residues. In nucleotides, the CDR3 is TGCAGCGTTCAAACTGGGACGGGCACCGGGGAGCTGTTTTTT. As protein: CSVQTGTGTGELFF.

The chain links TRBV2 to TRBJ1-1; D gene uncertain. The V gene's germline CDR1 is SNHLY and CDR2 FYNNEI. Trimming took 10 bases from V and 5 from J, leaving 14 bases between them. This CDR3 spans 12 amino acids. The CDR3: CAKRLGRTEAFF. CDR3 DNA: TGTGCCAAGAGACTGGGAAGGACTGAAGCTTTCTTT. Using reference TRBV2 and TRBJ1-1 for the parts outside the CDR3, the full variable domain is EPEVTQTPSHQVTQMGQEVILRCVPISNHLYFYWYRQILGQKVEFLVSFYNNEISEKSEIFDDQFSVERPDGSNFTLKIRSTKLEDSAMYFCAKRLGRTEAFFGQGTRLTVV.

The chain carries TRBV13 and TRBJ2-7; 9 bases match TRBD2. The CDR3 covers 16 residues. Unmatched junction bases numbered 13, after V lost 4 bases and J lost 6 bases. CDR1 is PRHDT and CDR2 is FYEKMQ in the germline V gene (reference sequence). The CDR3, as DNA: TGTGCCAGCAGCTCCCATCTGGATAGCGGGGGCCTCGAGCAGTACTTC. It specifies CASSSHLDSGGLEQYF.

This clone came up once. This chain links TRBV25-1 with TRBJ2-7; the D is unclear. Germline V gives CDR1 MGHDK, CDR2 SYGVNS. Between the trimmed V and J ends, which lost 1 base and 3 bases, there was a span of 7 bases. This CDR3 has 13 amino acids. The CDR3 region has the DNA TGTGCCAGCAGTGAATCAGGCCTCTACGAGCAGTACTTC. Translation gives CASSESGLYEQYF.

The chain joins TRBV1 to TRBJ2-5; the table's D call TRBD2 went unverified against the DNA. TRBV1 corresponds to a pseudogene. The CDR3 loop spans 15 amino acids. The CDR3 sequence: CTSSQWRGPQETQYF. CDR3 in DNA: TGCACCAGCAGCCAATGGCGGGGGCCCCAAGAGACCCAGTACTTC.

In DNA form, the CDR3 reads TGTGCCAGCCGCACAGGGATGAACACTGAAGCTTTCTTT. It encodes CASRTGMNTEAFF. V and J are TRBV27 and TRBJ1-1; maybe TRBD1 (6 bases). The germline V gene encodes CDR1 MNHEY and CDR2 SMNVEV (reference sequence). The V gene lost 8 bases and the J gene lost 0 bases, with 10 bases spanning the gap. The CDR3 loop spans 13 amino acids.

The chain employs TRBV9 and TRBJ2-1; D is perhaps TRBD1 or TRBD2 (6 bases each). The length of the CDR3 is 15 residues. V lost 0 bases and J lost 7, with 14 bases in between. The germline CDR1 and CDR2 sequences are SGDLS and YYNGEE. CDR3 loop: CASSVGGGRRNEQFF. CDR3 in DNA: TGTGCCAGCAGCGTAGGAGGGGGGCGTAGGAATGAGCAGTTCTTC.

The chain joins TRBV29-1 to TRBJ1-2; D might be TRBD1 (5 bases). Germline V lookup: CDR1 SQVTM, CDR2 ANQGSEA. This CDR3 spans 13 amino acids. V dropped 4 bases and J dropped 7 bases, with 16 bases sitting between them. The CDR3 nucleotides read TGCAGCGTTGTACGAGGGGAAATAGGTGGCTACACCTTC. It is translated as CSVVRGEIGGYTF. The entire variable domain, with the rest obtained from reference TRBV29-1 and TRBJ1-2, is as follows: SAVISQKPSRDICQRGTSLTIQCQVDSQVTMMFWYRQQPGQSLTLIATANQGSEATYESGFVIDKFPISRPNLTFSTLTVSNMSPEDSSIYLCSVVRGEIGGYTFGSGTRLTVV.

This clone appeared a single time. The genes are TRBV25-1 and TRBJ1-3; D call uncertain. V was clipped by 0 bases and J by 8 bases, with 2 bases between them. The CDR3 loop spans 11 amino acids. Germline V CDR1 and CDR2: MGHDK, SYGVNS. The DNA of the CDR3 is TGTGCCAGCAGTGAATATGACACCATATATTTT. Residues: CASSEYDTIYF.

The chain has TRBV19 and TRBJ2-3; maybe TRBD2 (5 bases). V dropped 10 bases and J dropped 0 bases, with 17 bases sitting between them. Per germline, CDR1 LNHDA and CDR2 SQIVND (reference sequence). The length of the CDR3 is 15 residues. Here the CDR3 reads CATRSYPGSTDTQYF. DNA for the CDR3: TGTGCCACCCGATCCTACCCGGGGAGCACAGATACGCAGTATTTT.

The chain has TRBV7-3 and TRBJ1-6, with no clear D. This CDR3 is 16 amino acids long. CDR1 and CDR2 from the germline V gene are SGHTA and FQGTGA. V was shortened by 1 base and J by 6 bases, with 13 bases between the two germline ends. The CDR3 DNA follows: TGTGCCAGCAGCTTAATAGGGATCAGTAGTAATTCACCCCTCCACTTT. As protein: CASSLIGISSNSPLHF.

The CDR3 DNA is TGTGCCAGCAGCTTGGCTGCGGGGGCTCACCAAGAGACCCAGTACTTC. It encodes CASSLAAGAHQETQYF. The chain couples TRBV5-6 to TRBJ2-5; tentatively, D is TRBD2 (7 bases). This CDR3 contains 16 residues. Trimming stripped 0 bases from V and 0 bases from J, with 12 bases between. The V gene's germline CDR1 is SGHDT and CDR2 YYEEEE. Full variable domain (remainder filled in from reference TRBV5-6 and TRBJ2-5): DAGVTQSPTHLIKTRGQQVTLRCSPKSGHDTVSWYQQALGQGPQFIFQYYEEEERQRGNFPDRFSGHQFPNYSSELNVNALLLGDSALYLCASSLAAGAHQETQYFGPGTRLLVL.

The V and J genes are TRBV7-9 and TRBJ2-3; a possible D gene is TRBD2 (7 bases). The ends were cut back, 4 bases at V and 8 bases at J, with 19 bases in the middle. Germline V gene data show CDR1 as SEHNR and CDR2 as FQNEAQ (reference sequence). The CDR3 length is 15 residues. This chain's CDR3 is CASSYDLAAQGTQYF. CDR3 bases: TGTGCCAGCAGCTACGATCTAGCGGCACAGGGTACGCAGTATTTT.

This chain uses TRBV27 with TRBJ2-7; 10 nucleotides match TRBD2. Per germline, CDR1 MNHEY and CDR2 SMNVEV (reference sequence). J lost 3 bases, V lost 3 bases, and 14 bases had no gene match. The CDR3 spans 18 residues. The CDR3 DNA reads as TGTGCCAGCAGTTTGACAGGGGCTCCGGGACTAGCGATCTACGAGCAGTACTTC. It translates to CASSLTGAPGLAIYEQYF.

The chain recombines TRBV25-1 with TRBJ2-5; D uncertain. Trimming left V 5 bases short and J 4 bases short, with 5 bases between. The CDR3 loop spans 11 amino acids. Germline-derived CDR1 and CDR2 are MGHDK and SYGVNS. The DNA of the CDR3 is TGTGCCAGCAGTAGACGAGAGACCCAGTACTTC. This gives the protein CASSRRETQYF.

The V call is TRBV5-1, the J call TRBJ2-7; 8 positions agree with TRBD1. The CDR3 has 15 residues. The V segment lost 0 bases and the J segment 5 bases; nucleotides outside the gene matches: 7. The V gene's germline CDR1 is SGHRS and CDR2 YFSETQ. CDR3 nucleotide sequence: TGCGCCAGCAGCTTGGGGTGGACAGGGAAGGACGAGCAGTACTTC. This sequence encodes CASSLGWTGKDEQYF.